These T cell receptor beta chains were read from a single sample in a study of T-cell reconstitution after alpha-beta-depleted transplantation in children. In TCRdb, the PCR reads were re-called with MiXCR into one record per CDR3 protein. The sample comprises hundreds of thousands of distinct CDR3 sequences, about an eighth of which are singletons, and 0.79% rests with the top ten. The sample was PBMCs, taken before TCRalphabeta/CD19-depleted stem cell transplant. Every receptor here comes from a girl aged 2-10 years with congenital amegakaryocytic thrombocytopenia, due to receive a stem cell transplant. CDR3s leave out the opening cysteine and the closing phenylalanine or tryptophan.

j_call v_call cdr3_aa
TRBJ2-5 TRBV28 ASSRKDRGLIQETQY
TRBJ2-1 TRBV7-8 ASSSHRGAYNEQF
TRBJ2-6 TRBV7-9 ASSFLGGGSGANVLT
TRBJ2-3 TRBV20-1 SAMDPGGSHTTQY
TRBJ2-7 TRBV10-3 AISKAGTESSYEQY
TRBJ2-7 TRBV2 ASSEVKGRLGEQY
TRBJ2-7 TRBV6-1 ASSETSYEQY
TRBJ2-5 TRBV28 ASSLFSGVVGGQETQY
TRBJ2-3 TRBV5-1 ASSPGASGFNTDTQY
TRBJ2-3 TRBV6-1 ASTAGGGSSTDTQY
TRBJ2-1 TRBV29-1 SVEVVAGGYNEQF
TRBJ2-7 TRBV27 ASSGKGAPHEQY
TRBJ1-6 TRBV19 ASHSTGGYSPLH
TRBJ2-2 TRBV5-1 ASSRVLAGGTGELF
TRBJ2-3 TRBV7-8 ASIPGTSADTQY
TRBJ2-7 TRBV10-3 AISADLAGEPGEQY
TRBJ1-1 TRBV12-3/TRBV12-4 ACFPGQAFSIVEYTEAF
TRBJ2-6 TRBV20-1 SARPDSGANVLT
TRBJ2-5 TRBV5-1 ASSSSLTSGREETQY
TRBJ2-1 TRBV5-1 ASSYGTGDLNEQF
TRBJ2-5 TRBV10-3 AISESTRGQETQY
TRBJ2-3 TRBV20-1 SARTSGIQDTQY
TRBJ1-1 TRBV12-3/TRBV12-4 ASRSGGNTEAF